This T cell receptor (beta chain) was recovered during a study of T cell responses to AZD1222 COVID-19 vaccine. Study-level results: Reportedly, nearly half the spike-specific TCRs target unmutated variant regions. Donors, mostly white British, included more females; clonal diversity was possibly underestimated. Repertoire collection took place solely once the T cell response had peaked.

The germline CDR1 and CDR2 sequences are SGDLS and YYNGEE. J gave up 4 bases and V 5 bases, and 18 bases lay outside the gene matches. This CDR3 spans 18 amino acids. On this clone: The antigen is undetermined.

Profiling relied on immunoSEQ multiplex PCR, and the TCRdb table lists in-frame clones only, not all of them. The repertoire holds approximately 150,000 clones, just over 90% seen once, with less than 1.3% in the top ten. The analysis combined second doses at about 4 or about 12 weeks. The chain combines TRBV9 with TRBJ1-3; 7 nucleotides agree with TRBD1. The sample in question was peripheral blood, obtained 28 days after the second AZD1222 dose. The sequence came from an adult who received the AZD1222 COVID-19 vaccine. The CDR3 spells CASSHPQGTVRSGNTIYF. The CDR3 nucleotides read TGTGCCAGCAGTCACCCCCAGGGGACAGTTCGGAGCGGAAACACCATATATTTT.